Here is one T cell receptor beta chain with its context. Its antigen is currently unknown. The CDR3 length is 12 residues. Trimming removed 0 bases from V and 8 bases from J, with 8 bases in between. CDR1 and CDR2 from the germline V gene are SGHNT and YENEEA. All donors participated as healthy donors of bone marrow. The data were taken from a study of cytomegalovirus exposure and HLA in healthy donors. Study-level results: Presence/absence analyses assumed roughly uniform sequencing depth across donors, which may not hold. Sequencing likely produced, as an artifact, a cluster of highly shared sequence variants. Reports showed the classifier diagnosing cytomegalovirus status with high specificity and sensitivity.

The PCR had 60 Vbeta and 13 Jbeta primers. Some clones are missing from TCRdb's copy, which holds only in-frame ones; the method was immunoSEQ multiplex PCR. The sample has some 120,000 clones; around 83% are singletons. Specimen: PBMCs. The clonotype originates from a woman between 25 and 40 years old in good health and CMV-seropositive. The gene calls are TRBV11-3 and TRBJ2-7, with D tentatively TRBD1 (6 bases). CDR3 nucleotides: TGTGCCAGCAGCTTAGATGGACAGAAGCAGTACTTC. Encoded protein: CASSLDGQKQYF.